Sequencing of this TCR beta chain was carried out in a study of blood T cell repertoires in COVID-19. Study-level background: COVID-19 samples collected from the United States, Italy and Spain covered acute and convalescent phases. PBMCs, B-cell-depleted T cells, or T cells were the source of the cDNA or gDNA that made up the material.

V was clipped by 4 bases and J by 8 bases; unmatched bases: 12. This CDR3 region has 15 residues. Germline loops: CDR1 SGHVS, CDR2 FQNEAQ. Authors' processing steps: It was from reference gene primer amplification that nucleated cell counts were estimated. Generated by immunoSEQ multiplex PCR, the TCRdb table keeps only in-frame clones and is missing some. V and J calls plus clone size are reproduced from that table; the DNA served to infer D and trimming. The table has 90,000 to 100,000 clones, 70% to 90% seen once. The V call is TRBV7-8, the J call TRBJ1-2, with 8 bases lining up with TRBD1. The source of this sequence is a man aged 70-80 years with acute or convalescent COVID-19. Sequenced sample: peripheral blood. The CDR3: CASSYLPGQAGGYTF. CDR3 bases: TGTGCCAGCAGCTACCTCCCGGGACAGGCAGGGGGCTACACCTTC.